What follows are 7 T cell receptor beta chains derived from one specimen sequenced in a study of T cell changes during pregnancy in multiple sclerosis (dated by TCRdb to between 2018 and 2021). The method behind the library was the immunoSEQ multiplex PCR assay. The table was pulled from immuneACCESS by TCRdb, which kept in-frame rearrangements only. Such tables lose some clones; where checked, under half of the loss comes from unresolved V genes, and the rest has no known cause. The sample table records tens of thousands of clones; roughly nine tenths of these occur just once. 0.45% to 0.55% of the sample is taken by the ten largest. Sequencing used CD4+ T cells from peripheral blood mononuclear cells, obtained in the third trimester of pregnancy. Receptors were obtained from a female donor in good health, enrolled as a control in a pregnancy study.

This rearrangement joins TRBV7-9 to TRBJ2-7; maybe TRBD2 (6 bases). V shed 5 bases and J shed 3 bases, with 8 bases lying between them. CDR1 and CDR2 (germline): SEHNR, FQNEAQ (reference sequence). The CDR3 consists of 12 residues. The CDR3 reads CASSLRDYEQYF. The CDR3 DNA reads TGTGCCAGCAGCCTGCGGGACTACGAGCAGTACTTC. The entire variable domain, with the rest obtained from reference TRBV7-9 and TRBJ2-7, is as follows: DTGVSQNPRHKITKRGQNVTFRCDPISEHNRLYWYRQTLGQGPEFLTYFQNEAQLEKSRLLSDRFSAERPKGSFSTLEIQRTEQGDSAMYLCASSLRDYEQYFGPGTRLTVT.

This chain joins TRBV6-1 and TRBJ2-7; TRBD2 matches at 14 bases. This CDR3 is 18 amino acids long. Unmatched junction bases numbered 13, after V lost 4 bases and J lost 5 bases. The germline CDR1 and CDR2 sequences are MNHNS and SASEGT. The CDR3 loop is CASSGTSGGINSLNEQYF. CDR3 in DNA: TGTGCCAGCAGTGGGACTAGCGGGGGGATAAACTCTCTAAACGAGCAGTACTTC.

The chain has TRBV29-1 and TRBJ1-1, with 7 bases aligning to TRBD1. The CDR3 runs 13 residues. Germline values: CDR1 SQVTM, CDR2 ANQGSEA. V was clipped by 7 bases and J by 1 base; unmatched bases: 6. CDR3 loop: CSGNRDRNTEAFF. The CDR3 nucleotides read TGCAGCGGAAACCGGGACAGGAACACTGAAGCTTTCTTT. The full variable domain, its missing parts supplied by reference TRBV29-1 and TRBJ1-1, is SAVISQKPSRDICQRGTSLTIQCQVDSQVTMMFWYRQQPGQSLTLIATANQGSEATYESGFVIDKFPISRPNLTFSTLTVSNMSPEDSSIYLCSGNRDRNTEAFFGQGTRLTVV.

This chain joins TRBV7-9 and TRBJ2-3; 7 nucleotides agree with TRBD2. The CDR3 contains 16 residues. With V trimmed by 5 bases and J by 2 bases, 10 bases remained unmatched. Germline CDR1 is SEHNR and CDR2 is FQNEAQ (reference sequence). The CDR3 DNA is TGTGCCAGCAGCCGCCTAGGGCGGGGGTTCACAGATACGCAGTATTTT. This translates into CASSRLGRGFTDTQYF.

The chain recombines TRBV18 with TRBJ2-5; the D gene is possibly TRBD2 (6 bases). The V end was cut by 2 bases, the J end by 1 base, with 14 bases between. CDR1 and CDR2 (germline): KGHSH, LQKENI. The CDR3 has 16 residues. The CDR3 nucleotides are TGTGCCAGCTCACCAGTGGCGGCTAGCGTCCAAGAGACCCAGTACTTC. Translated: CASSPVAASVQETQYF. The full variable domain, rest sourced from reference TRBV18 and TRBJ2-5, is NAGVMQNPRHLVRRRGQEARLRCSPMKGHSHVYWYRQLPEEGLKFMVYLQKENIIDESGMPKERFSAEFPKEGPSILRIQQVVRGDSAAYFCASSPVAASVQETQYFGPGTRLLVL.

The chain recombines TRBV2 with TRBJ2-3, with D maybe TRBD2 (5 bases). Germline V CDR1 and CDR2: SNHLY, FYNNEI. Trimming removed 5 bases at V and 5 bases at J, with 11 bases between. This CDR3 contains 13 residues. The CDR3 DNA reads TGTGCCAGCAGTCGGCAACGGGAAGATACGCAGTATTTT. Its translation: CASSRQREDTQYF.

V is TRBV4-3 and J is TRBJ1-2, with 8 bases fitting TRBD1. The V gene's germline CDR1 is LGHNA and CDR2 YSLEER. V lost 3 bases, J lost 5 bases, and 8 bases stayed unmatched. The CDR3 has 15 amino acids. CDR3 protein: CASSQYTGGDYGYTF. In DNA form, the CDR3 reads TGCGCCAGCAGCCAGTATACAGGGGGGGATTATGGCTACACCTTC.